One and the same sample provided the 20 T cell receptor beta chains below, sequenced in a study of T cell repertoires in cytomegalovirus infection. TCRdb re-analysed the reads in MiXCR, keeping a single row per CDR3 protein. The repertoire holds hundreds of thousands of distinct CDR3 sequences, with about two fifths as singletons. These receptors have no known antigen. The sequenced sample was cultured PBMCs, obtained from culture after CMV antigen stimulation. Receptor source: a human donor in good health (CMV status not recorded). Some clones in this sample may be carry-over from other donors' samples.

The genes are TRBV6-5 and TRBJ1-1; no firm D call. The germline V and J ends were trimmed by 5 bases and 8 bases, with 12 bases remaining between them. Germline CDR1 MNHEY, CDR2 SVGAGI. The CDR3 contains 12 residues. The CDR3 here is CASSRPGNEAFF. CDR3 in DNA: TGTGCCAGCAGTCGGCCCGGTAACGAAGCTTTCTTT.

The rearrangement joins TRBV19 to TRBJ2-2; weak D call: TRBD1 (6 bases). CDR3 length: 15 residues. CDR1 and CDR2 (germline): LNHDA, SQIVND (reference sequence). V lost 3 bases and J 6 bases, leaving 14 bases between the germline ends. The CDR3 nucleotides are TGTGCCAGTAGTATCCCCCTCAGGGGTGCCGGGGAGCTGTTTTTT. This gives the protein CASSIPLRGAGELFF. The whole variable domain, filled in from reference TRBV19 and TRBJ2-2, reads DGGITQSPKYLFRKEGQNVTLSCEQNLNHDAMYWYRQDPGQGLRLIYYSQIVNDFQKGDIAEGYSVSREKKESFPLTVTSAQKNPTAFYLCASSIPLRGAGELFFGEGSRLTVL.

The gene calls are TRBV6-8 and TRBJ1-2; D not resolved. The CDR3 sequence is 14 residues long. Germline CDR1 and CDR2: MNHGY and SAAAGT. Trimming shortened V by 4 bases and J by 6 bases, and 15 bases separated the two germline ends. The CDR3 nucleotides read TGTGCCAGCAGTTCGAGCACCTACGGGGATGGCTACACCTTC. Its translation is CASSSSTYGDGYTF.

This clonotype occurred a few times. V is TRBV7-2 and J is TRBJ2-7; D is unresolved. The germline V gene has CDR1 SGHTA and CDR2 FQGNSA. The CDR3 extends over 14 amino acids. Trimming stripped 1 base from V and 3 bases from J, with 10 bases between. CDR3 in amino acids: CASSLGSLLYEQYF. Written as DNA, the CDR3 is TGTGCCAGCAGCTTAGGGTCCCTCCTCTACGAGCAGTACTTC. Combining the CDR3 with reference TRBV7-2 and TRBJ2-7 gives the whole variable domain GAGVSQSPSNKVTEKGKDVELRCDPISGHTALYWYRQSLGQGLEFLIYFQGNSAPDKSGLPSDRFSAERTGGSVSTLTIQRTQQEDSAVYLCASSLGSLLYEQYFGPGTRLTVT.

This chain joins TRBV20-1 and TRBJ2-5; possibly TRBD2 for D (6 bases). Trimming removed 3 bases at V and 5 bases at J, with 16 bases between. The germline V gene has CDR1 DFQATT and CDR2 SNEGSKA (reference sequence). The CDR3 is 14 residues long. The CDR3 DNA sequence: TGCAGTGCTAGCCACGGGACTGAGGGGGAGACCCAGTACTTC. It translates to CSASHGTEGETQYF.

V and J are TRBV20-1 and TRBJ2-2, with TRBD1 identical over 7 bases. Per germline, CDR1 DFQATT and CDR2 SNEGSKA (reference sequence). The CDR3 has 15 amino acids. The trim removed 6 bases at V and 4 bases at J, leaving 11 bases unmatched. The CDR3 DNA reads as TGCAGTGCCAGATTGAGGGGGCTGGGCACCGGGGAGCTGTTTTTT. This codes for CSARLRGLGTGELFF.

V gene TRBV7-9 combines with J gene TRBJ2-7; D might be TRBD1 or TRBD2, each matching 5 bases. From germline, CDR1 is SEHNR and CDR2 FQNEAQ (reference sequence). Trimming removed 5 bases at V and 4 bases at J, with 12 bases between. The CDR3 has 13 residues. This chain's CDR3 is CASSRPGPYEQYF. DNA of the CDR3: TGTGCCAGCAGCAGACCGGGACCATACGAGCAGTACTTC.

The genes are TRBV7-2 and TRBJ2-2; D may be TRBD1 or TRBD2 (6 bases each). CDR1 is SGHTA, CDR2 FQGNSA, per germline. This CDR3 contains 16 residues. V was cut by 5 bases and J by 5 bases, with 18 bases left in between. The CDR3 sequence is CASSRLGGHVTGELFF. CDR3 bases: TGTGCCAGCAGCCGGCTCGGGGGCCACGTGACCGGGGAGCTGTTTTTT.

In its sample, this clonotype was seen a few times. This sequence joins TRBV7-2 and TRBJ2-5, with 7 bases matching TRBD2. Germline lookup yields CDR1 SGHTA and CDR2 FQGNSA. V shed 2 bases, J shed 4 bases, and the junction held 7 bases outside the gene matches. There are 15 residues in the CDR3. The CDR3 bases are TGTGCCAGCAGCTTACGGCGGGAGACCACAGAGACCCAGTACTTC. Protein sequence: CASSLRRETTETQYF.

The V and J genes are TRBV6-2 or TRBV6-3 and TRBJ2-2, with TRBD2 as a possible D gene (6 bases). The CDR3 has 16 residues. V shed 7 bases and J shed 3 bases, with 18 bases lying between them. CDR1 and CDR2 (germline): MNHEY, SVGEGT. DNA for the CDR3: TGTGCCAGCAACAATTTTCGGGAGACGGACACCGGGGAGCTGTTTTTT. This codes for CASNNFRETDTGELFF.

This rearrangement joins TRBV12-3 or TRBV12-4 to TRBJ2-1; 8 positions agree with TRBD1. The CDR3 length is 17 residues. Trimming took 2 bases from V and 7 from J; bases not matched to a gene: 13. CDR3 residues: CASSLPQPDRESNEQFF. The CDR3 bases are TGTGCCAGCAGTTTACCGCAGCCGGACAGGGAATCGAATGAGCAGTTCTTC.

Only a few counts were recorded for this clonotype. J is TRBJ2-1 and V is TRBV7-9, with 7 bases lining up with TRBD2. The germline CDR1 and CDR2 sequences are SEHNR and FQNEAQ (reference sequence). This CDR3 is 15 amino acids long. Trimming at V came to 3 bases and at J to 7 bases, leaving 9 bases not matched to a gene. The CDR3 loop reads CASSFGLPGGNEQFF. DNA of the CDR3: TGTGCCAGCAGCTTCGGACTTCCCGGGGGGAATGAGCAGTTCTTC. The full variable domain, with the rest looked up from reference TRBV7-9 and TRBJ2-1, is DTGVSQNPRHKITKRGQNVTFRCDPISEHNRLYWYRQTLGQGPEFLTYFQNEAQLEKSRLLSDRFSAERPKGSFSTLEIQRTEQGDSAMYLCASSFGLPGGNEQFFGPGTRLTVL.

This chain connects TRBV28 to TRBJ2-7, with 9 bases fitting TRBD1. Germline-derived CDR1 and CDR2 are MDHEN and SYDVKM. Trimming took 7 bases from V and 1 from J; bases not matched to a gene: 8. CDR3 length: 15 residues. The CDR3 region has the DNA TGTGCCAGCATTCCCTCCGGGACAGGGTCCTACGAGCAGTACTTC. Its protein is CASIPSGTGSYEQYF.

The genes are TRBV5-4 and TRBJ2-5, with 7 bases aligning to TRBD2. The CDR3 loop spans 15 amino acids. After removal of 1 base from V and 4 bases from J, the junction contained 7 bases not matched to a gene. The germline gives CDR1 SGHNT, CDR2 YYREEE (reference sequence). The CDR3 spells CASSLPGGGGETQYF. As DNA, the CDR3 is TGTGCCAGCAGCTTGCCGGGGGGAGGAGGAGAGACCCAGTACTTC.

This clonotype was observed a few times. The chain uses TRBV6-1 and TRBJ1-2; 7 bases fit TRBD1. The junction had 4 bases not matched to a gene; V was cut back by 3 bases and J by 6 bases. The CDR3 spans 13 residues. Germline CDR1 and CDR2: MNHNS and SASEGT. CDR3 in DNA: TGTGCCAGCAGTGAGCTACAGGGGAATGGCTACACCTTC. It encodes CASSELQGNGYTF.

V gene TRBV27 combines with J gene TRBJ1-6, with D hard to call. Per the germline V gene, CDR1 is MNHEY and CDR2 is SMNVEV (reference sequence). With 0 bases removed from V and 9 bases from J, the gap between germline ends came to 15 bases. CDR3 length: 16 amino acids. The CDR3 region has the DNA TGTGCCAGCAGTTTATCGGCCGAGGGTTTAGGTTCACCCCTCCACTTT. Translation: CASSLSAEGLGSPLHF.

This clonotype has a handful of counts. V is TRBV6-2 or TRBV6-3 and J is TRBJ2-1, with D perhaps TRBD2 (6 bases). This CDR3 region has 11 residues. Trimming pared 5 bases from V and 15 bases from J, leaving 14 bases between. Germline lookup yields CDR1 MNHEY and CDR2 SVGEGT. CDR3 sequence (DNA): TGTGCCAGCAGTCCACCCGGGGAGGTGTTCTTC. The encoded protein is CASSPPGEVFF.

A few counts support this clonotype. This chain's CDR3 is CATSRDHQGMHEKLFF. CDR3 DNA sequence: TGTGCCACCAGCAGAGATCACCAGGGAATGCATGAAAAACTGTTTTTT. The V call is TRBV15, the J call TRBJ1-4; D is perhaps TRBD1 (5 bases). The germline CDR1 and CDR2 sequences are LNHNV and YYDKDF (reference sequence). There are 16 residues in the CDR3. V was shortened by 0 bases and J by 6 bases, with 14 bases between the two germline ends. The variable domain in full, with the rest retrieved from reference TRBV15 and TRBJ1-4, is DAMVIQNPRYQVTQFGKPVTLSCSQTLNHNVMYWYQQKSSQAPKLLFHYYDKDFNNEADTPDNFQSRRPNTSFCFLDIRSPGLGDTAMYLCATSRDHQGMHEKLFFGSGTQLSVL.

The chain uses TRBV4-1 and TRBJ1-5, with no clear D. The CDR3 spans 17 residues. V was clipped by 1 base and J by 0 bases, with 13 bases between them. Germline V gene sequence: CDR1 MGHRA, CDR2 YSYEKL. The CDR3 sequence: CASSQGLGVPSNQPQHF. The CDR3 DNA sequence: TGCGCCAGCAGCCAAGGGCTTGGGGTCCCTAGCAATCAGCCCCAGCATTTT.

This clonotype turned up a few times. The chain carries TRBV4-2 and TRBJ2-5, with 12 bases matching TRBD2. The CDR3 is 19 residues long. Looked up from germline, CDR1 is LGHNA and CDR2 is YNFKEQ. Germline trimming cut 3 bases from V and 2 bases from J; bases unmatched to any gene: 13. CDR3 coding DNA: TGTGCCAGCAGCCACCATTCGGGTCCTAGCGGGGGGGGTCAAGAGACCCAGTACTTC. Protein: CASSHHSGPSGGGQETQYF.